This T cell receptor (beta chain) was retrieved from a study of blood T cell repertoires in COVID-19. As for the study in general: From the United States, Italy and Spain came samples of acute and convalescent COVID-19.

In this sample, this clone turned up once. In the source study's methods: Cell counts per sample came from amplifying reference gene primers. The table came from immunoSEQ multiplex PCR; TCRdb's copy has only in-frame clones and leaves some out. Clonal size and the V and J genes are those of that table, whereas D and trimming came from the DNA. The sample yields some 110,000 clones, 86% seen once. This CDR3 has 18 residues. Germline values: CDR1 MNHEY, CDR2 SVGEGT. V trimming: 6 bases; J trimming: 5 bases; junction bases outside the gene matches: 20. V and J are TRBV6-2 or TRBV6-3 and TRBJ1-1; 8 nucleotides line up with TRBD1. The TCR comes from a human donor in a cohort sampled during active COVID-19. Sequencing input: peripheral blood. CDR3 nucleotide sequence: TGTGCCAGCAGCTGGGGGCCCGGACAGGGTCGCCAAGTGACTGAAGCTTTCTTT. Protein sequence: CASSWGPGQGRQVTEAFF.